This T cell receptor (beta chain) was sequenced for a study of T cells of healthy individuals. Unmatched junction bases numbered 6, after V lost 1 base and J lost 9 bases. This CDR3 spans 15 amino acids. The germline CDR1 and CDR2 sequences are SGHAT and FQNNGV. This clonotype was seen at least ten times. MiXCR, applied by TCRdb to the 5' RACE reads, yields one record per CDR3 protein. Of 55,000 to 65,000 distinct CDR3 sequences in the sample, about 17% are singletons; the top ten hold about 4.7%. This clonotype was sampled from a human donor in good health. The chain has TRBV11-2 and TRBJ1-6; 7 nucleotides agree with TRBD1. CDR3: CASSLGQGLGSPLHF. The CDR3 region has the DNA TGTGCCAGCAGCTTAGGACAGGGTTTGGGTTCACCCCTCCACTTT. Looking up the rest from reference TRBV11-2 and TRBJ1-6 gives the full variable domain: EAGVAQSPRYKIIEKRQSVAFWCNPISGHATLYWYQQILGQGPKLLIQFQNNGVVDDSQLPKDRFSAERLKGVDSTLKIQPAKLEDSAVYLCASSLGQGLGSPLHFGNGTRLTVT.